The 10 T cell receptor beta chains below come from one sample, sequenced in a study of blood T cell repertoires in COVID-19. This table comes from immunoSEQ multiplex PCR, and its TCRdb copy is limited to in-frame clones, with some not included. The sample contains under 450,000 clones, more than 75% of which appear only once. Input material: PBMCs or T cells enriched from blood (not recorded which). These receptors came from a woman aged 25 to 39 who had recovered from COVID-19.

This chain links TRBV16 with TRBJ2-2; no clear D. CDR3 size: 14 residues. The ends were cut back, 4 bases at V and 1 base at J, with 7 bases in the middle. Looked up from germline, CDR1 is KGHSY and CDR2 is FQNENV. CDR3 sequence (DNA): TGTGCCAGCAGCCCCCCTCGGAACACCGGGGAGCTGTTTTTT. Translation gives CASSPPRNTGELFF.

The DNA of the CDR3 is TGTGCCAGTAGTTTGGAGACAGGGGAATTCGTACAGCCCCAGCATTTT. Its translation: CASSLETGEFVQPQHF. The chain carries TRBV19 and TRBJ1-5, with TRBD1 matching over 8 bases. The CDR3 has 16 residues. Per germline, CDR1 LNHDA and CDR2 SQIVND (reference sequence). Trimming removed 5 bases from V and 7 bases from J; junction bases left unmatched: 13.

J is TRBJ1-4 and V is TRBV27; 7 positions match TRBD1. Germline V CDR1 and CDR2: MNHEY, SMNVEV (reference sequence). The CDR3 length is 12 residues. The V gene end was trimmed by 11 bases and the J gene end by 12 bases; junction bases not matched to a gene: 12. This chain's CDR3 is CAQRGGGWELFF. The CDR3 coding sequence is TGTGCCCAAAGAGGAGGGGGCTGGGAACTGTTTTTT.

This sequence joins TRBV25-1 and TRBJ2-7; D is unclear. The CDR3 contains 14 residues. Germline V lookup: CDR1 MGHDK, CDR2 SYGVNS. Trimming cost V 10 bases and J 2 bases, with 18 bases left between them. The CDR3 is CATKLPGGAYEQYF. The CDR3 DNA sequence: TGTGCCACCAAGCTCCCTGGCGGCGCCTACGAGCAGTACTTC.

This chain connects TRBV9 to TRBJ2-5; TRBD2 matches 10 bases. Germline-derived CDR1 and CDR2 are SGDLS and YYNGEE. This CDR3 comprises 15 residues. V lost 0 bases to trimming and J lost 5 bases; unmatched junction nucleotides: 4. CDR3 nucleotide sequence: TGTGCCAGCAGCGTAGATCTAGCGGGAGCGGAGACCCAGTACTTC. It codes for CASSVDLAGAETQYF.

This clone came up once. The V gene is TRBV13, the J gene TRBJ2-2, with D possibly matching TRBD2 (6 bases). V gave up 0 bases and J gave up 6 bases, with 14 bases separating them. CDR1 and CDR2 from the germline V gene are PRHDT and FYEKMQ (reference sequence). The CDR3 runs to 16 residues. CDR3 bases: TGTGCCAGCAGCTTAGGACCCGGGAGTCGGGCCGGGGAGCTGTTTTTT. Protein product: CASSLGPGSRAGELFF.

The chain combines TRBV10-3 with TRBJ2-7; 9 nucleotides line up with TRBD1. From germline, CDR1 is ENHRY and CDR2 SYGVKD. This CDR3 is 15 amino acids long. The ends lost 5 bases at V and 5 bases at J; junction bases unmatched: 10. CDR3 protein: CAISHPGTGLNEQYF. CDR3 in DNA: TGTGCCATCAGTCACCCCGGGACAGGGTTGAACGAGCAGTACTTC.

The chain has TRBV19 and TRBJ1-5; possibly TRBD1 for D (5 bases). Trimming pared 3 bases from V and 5 bases from J, leaving 11 bases between. The germline CDR1 and CDR2 sequences are LNHDA and SQIVND (reference sequence). The CDR3 spans 14 residues. The CDR3 bases are TGTGCCAGTAGTATGGGGCAGGTTTATCAGCCCCAGCATTTT. Translation: CASSMGQVYQPQHF.

The V call is TRBV5-1, the J call TRBJ1-5, with no clear D. CDR3 length: 14 amino acids. CDR1 and CDR2 (germline): SGHRS, YFSETQ. V was pared by 0 bases and J by 5 bases, with 9 bases between. CDR3: CASSLESIDQPQHF. CDR3 sequence (DNA): TGCGCCAGCAGCTTGGAAAGCATCGATCAGCCCCAGCATTTT.

This clone was seen repeatedly, ten times or more. In DNA form, the CDR3 reads TGTGCCAGCACCTGGGAGGGTAATTATGGCTACACCTTC. Protein: CASTWEGNYGYTF. The chain recombines TRBV11-2 with TRBJ1-2; no clear D gene. V was clipped by 7 bases and J by 5 bases, with 14 bases between them. CDR1 is SGHAT and CDR2 is FQNNGV in the germline V gene. The CDR3 has 13 amino acids.